These T cell receptor beta chains were read from a single sample in a study of blood T cell repertoires in COVID-19. This table comes from immunoSEQ multiplex PCR, and its TCRdb copy is limited to in-frame clones, with some not included. The sample holds 40,000 to 50,000 clones; 86% are singletons and the top ten take 3.1%. The sample consisted of PBMCs or T cells enriched from blood (not recorded which). The receptors were gathered from a woman in her forties or fifties who had recovered from COVID-19. Each CDR3 is given with its conserved first and last residue. Fields, in order: D gene, J gene, clone size, V gene, CDR3 protein, CDR3 DNA. D genes are given only for firm matches. Not all rows give a size; the values are once, few, many and, for expanded clones, a class.

D: TRBD1; J: TRBJ1-3; size: -; V: TRBV11-2; CDR3: CASSLAGQAGNTIYF; DNA: TGTGCCAGCAGCTTAGCAGGACAGGCTGGAAACACCATATATTTT
D: TRBD1; J: TRBJ2-4; size: once; V: TRBV7-8; CDR3: CASSWVGQGVTKNIQYF; DNA: TGTGCCAGCAGCTGGGTAGGACAGGGGGTTACCAAAAACATTCAGTACTTC
D: TRBD1; J: TRBJ2-7; size: -; V: TRBV7-2; CDR3: CASSPGQGGTEQYF; DNA: TGTGCCAGCAGCCCGGGACAGGGGGGCACCGAGCAGTACTTC
D: -; J: TRBJ1-6; size: few; V: TRBV3-1/TRBV3-2; CDR3: CASSRRPLTGGNSPLHF; DNA: TGTGCCAGCAGCCGCCGCCCCTTGACAGGAGGTAATTCACCCCTCCACTTT
D: TRBD1; J: TRBJ2-5; size: once; V: TRBV6-2/TRBV6-3; CDR3: CASSDPGQGETQYF; DNA: TGTGCCAGCAGTGATCCGGGACAGGGAGAGACCCAGTACTTC
D: TRBD2; J: TRBJ2-1; size: -; V: TRBV29-1; CDR3: CSVEGDSGRNSYNEQFF; DNA: TGCAGCGTTGAGGGTGATAGCGGGAGAAACTCCTACAATGAGCAGTTCTTC
D: TRBD1; J: TRBJ1-4; size: -; V: TRBV5-1; CDR3: CASSLAGWQNRGNEKLFF; DNA: TGCGCCAGCAGCTTGGCGGGTTGGCAAAACAGGGGTAATGAAAAACTGTTTTTT
D: TRBD2; J: TRBJ2-7; size: -; V: TRBV5-4; CDR3: CASSLGLAGVAYEQYF; DNA: TGTGCCAGCAGCTTAGGACTAGCGGGAGTCGCCTACGAGCAGTACTTC
D: TRBD2; J: TRBJ2-3; size: -; V: TRBV6-5; CDR3: CASSLGLAGLDTQYF; DNA: TGTGCCAGCAGCCTGGGACTAGCGGGGTTAGATACGCAGTATTTT
D: TRBD1; J: TRBJ1-6; size: few; V: TRBV19; CDR3: CASSASGQGGSPLHF; DNA: TGTGCCAGTAGTGCCTCGGGACAGGGAGGGTCACCCCTCCACTTT
D: TRBD1; J: TRBJ2-7; size: -; V: TRBV19; CDR3: CASSILGTGHEQYF; DNA: TGTGCCAGTAGTATTCTCGGGACAGGTCACGAGCAGTACTTC
D: -; J: TRBJ2-7; size: -; V: TRBV7-6; CDR3: CASSLVSGSGMGYYEQYF; DNA: TGTGCCAGCAGCTTAGTTTCAGGTTCGGGGATGGGGTATTACGAGCAGTACTTC
D: TRBD1; J: TRBJ2-1; size: -; V: TRBV14; CDR3: CASSQRTGSTHEQFF; DNA: TGTGCCAGCAGCCAACGGACAGGTTCAACCCATGAGCAGTTCTTC
D: -; J: TRBJ1-4; size: -; V: TRBV29-1; CDR3: CSVEDRGARTEEKLFF; DNA: TGCAGCGTTGAAGATCGGGGGGCGCGTACGGAAGAAAAACTGTTTTTT
D: TRBD1; J: TRBJ1-1; size: -; V: TRBV11-2; CDR3: CASSPGTGGTEAFF; DNA: TGTGCCAGCAGCCCCGGGACAGGGGGCACTGAAGCTTTCTTT
D: TRBD1; J: TRBJ1-5; size: -; V: TRBV27; CDR3: CASRSSQGSNQPQHF; DNA: TGTGCCAGCAGGAGTTCACAGGGGAGCAATCAGCCCCAGCATTTT
D: TRBD2; J: TRBJ2-5; size: -; V: TRBV7-8; CDR3: CASSQKSGTSWETQYF; DNA: TGTGCCAGCAGCCAAAAAAGCGGGACTAGCTGGGAGACCCAGTACTTC
D: -; J: TRBJ1-2; size: -; V: TRBV7-8; CDR3: CASSSSRQGGDGYTF; DNA: TGTGCCAGCAGTTCGAGTCGGCAGGGCGGGGATGGCTACACCTTC
D: TRBD2; J: TRBJ2-1; size: -; V: TRBV19; CDR3: CASSAGLAGGPSEQFF; DNA: TGTGCCAGTAGTGCCGGACTAGCGGGGGGGCCCAGTGAGCAGTTCTTC
D: -; J: TRBJ1-6; size: -; V: TRBV5-1; CDR3: CASSLGLRDSPLHF; DNA: TGCGCCAGCAGCTTGGGGTTGCGGGATTCACCCCTCCACTTT
D: -; J: TRBJ1-4; size: once; V: TRBV5-4; CDR3: CASSLGGVGDEKLFF; DNA: TGTGCCAGCAGCTTGGGGGGTGTAGGGGATGAAAAACTGTTTTTT
D: TRBD1; J: TRBJ2-7; size: -; V: TRBV5-1; CDR3: CASSRGQGSSYEQYF; DNA: TGCGCCAGCAGCAGGGGACAGGGGAGCTCCTACGAGCAGTACTTC
D: -; J: TRBJ1-1; size: -; V: TRBV6-5; CDR3: CASSGNTEAFF; DNA: TGTGCCAGCTCAGGGAACACTGAAGCTTTCTTT
D: TRBD2; J: TRBJ2-7; size: -; V: TRBV6-1; CDR3: CASSAGTSAGGYEQYF; DNA: TGTGCCAGCAGTGCCGGGACTAGCGCGGGGGGGTACGAGCAGTACTTC
D: TRBD1; J: TRBJ2-5; size: once; V: TRBV10-3; CDR3: CAIAGQALSVAQETQYF; DNA: TGTGCCATCGCCGGACAGGCCCTTTCGGTTGCTCAAGAGACCCAGTACTTC
D: TRBD1; J: TRBJ1-1; size: -; V: TRBV28; CDR3: CASNPLRATGVAEAFF; DNA: TGTGCCAGCAATCCCCTGCGGGCGACAGGGGTCGCTGAAGCTTTCTTT
D: TRBD2; J: TRBJ2-5; size: once; V: TRBV7-2; CDR3: CASSPLGGGLQETQYF; DNA: TGTGCCAGCAGCCCTCTGGGCGGGGGGCTACAAGAGACCCAGTACTTC